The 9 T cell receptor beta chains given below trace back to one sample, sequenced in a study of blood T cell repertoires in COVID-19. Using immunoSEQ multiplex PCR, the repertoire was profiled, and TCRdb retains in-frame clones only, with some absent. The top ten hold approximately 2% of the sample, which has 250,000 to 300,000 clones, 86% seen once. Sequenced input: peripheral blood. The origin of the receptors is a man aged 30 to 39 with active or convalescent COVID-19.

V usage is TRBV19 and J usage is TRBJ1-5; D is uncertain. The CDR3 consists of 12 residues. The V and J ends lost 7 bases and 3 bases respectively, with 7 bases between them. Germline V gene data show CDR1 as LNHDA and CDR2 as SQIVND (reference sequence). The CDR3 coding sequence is TGTGCCAGTACCGACACCAATCAGCCCCAGCATTTT. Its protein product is CASTDTNQPQHF.

The CDR3: CASSIGSGQGYFRGQPQHF. CDR3 DNA: TGTGCCAGTAGTATCGGGTCCGGACAGGGGTATTTTCGTGGTCAGCCCCAGCATTTT. The chain carries TRBV19 and TRBJ1-5; TRBD1 agrees at 9 bases. Germline V gene sequence: CDR1 LNHDA, CDR2 SQIVND (reference sequence). The CDR3 covers 19 residues. Germline trimming cut 3 bases from V and 6 bases from J; bases unmatched to any gene: 18.

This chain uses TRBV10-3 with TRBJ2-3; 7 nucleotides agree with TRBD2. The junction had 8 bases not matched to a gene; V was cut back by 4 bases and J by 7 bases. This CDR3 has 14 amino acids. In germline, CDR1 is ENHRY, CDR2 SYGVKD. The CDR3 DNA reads TGTGCCATCAGTGCAGACCAGACTAGCAATACGCAGTATTTT. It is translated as CAISADQTSNTQYF.

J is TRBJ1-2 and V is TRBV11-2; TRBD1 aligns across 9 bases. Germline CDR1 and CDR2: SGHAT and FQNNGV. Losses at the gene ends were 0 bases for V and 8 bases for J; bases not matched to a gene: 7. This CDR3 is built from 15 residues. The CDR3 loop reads CASSLDPNRGRGYTF. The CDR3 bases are TGTGCCAGCAGCTTAGACCCAAACAGGGGGCGAGGCTACACCTTC.

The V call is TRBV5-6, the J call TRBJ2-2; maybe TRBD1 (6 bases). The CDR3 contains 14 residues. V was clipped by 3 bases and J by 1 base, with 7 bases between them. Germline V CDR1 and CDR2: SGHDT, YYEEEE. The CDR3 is CASSSGQNTGELFF. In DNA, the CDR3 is TGTGCCAGCAGCTCGGGACAGAACACCGGGGAGCTGTTTTTT.

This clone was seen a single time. The CDR3 here is CASSQFGTGSYLAKNIQYF. CDR3 coding DNA: TGCGCCAGCAGTCAATTTGGGACAGGGAGTTATCTAGCCAAAAACATTCAGTACTTC. V and J are TRBV23-1 and TRBJ2-4; 9 nucleotides match TRBD1. TRBV23-1 is given ORF status, its function remaining uncertain. The CDR3 is 19 residues long. Trimming took 1 base from V and 0 from J; bases not matched to a gene: 10.

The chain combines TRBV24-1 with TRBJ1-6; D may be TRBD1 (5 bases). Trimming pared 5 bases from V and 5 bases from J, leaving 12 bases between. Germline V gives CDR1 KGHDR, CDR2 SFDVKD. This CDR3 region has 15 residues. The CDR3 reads CATSVRQRNNSPLHF. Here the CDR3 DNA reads TGTGCCACCAGTGTTAGACAGAGAAATAATTCACCCCTCCACTTT.

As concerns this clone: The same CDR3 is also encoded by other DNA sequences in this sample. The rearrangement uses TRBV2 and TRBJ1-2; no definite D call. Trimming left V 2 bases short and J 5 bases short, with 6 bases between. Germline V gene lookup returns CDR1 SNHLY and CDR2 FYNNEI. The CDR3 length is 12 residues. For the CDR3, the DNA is TGTGCCAGCAGTGAATCAGGTTATGGCTACACCTTC. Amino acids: CASSESGYGYTF.

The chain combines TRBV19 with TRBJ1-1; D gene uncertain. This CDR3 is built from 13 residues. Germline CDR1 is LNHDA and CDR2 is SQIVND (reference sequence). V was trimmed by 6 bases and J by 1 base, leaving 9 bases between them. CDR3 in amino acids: CASRGGGNTEAFF. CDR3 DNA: TGTGCCAGTAGAGGCGGCGGGAACACTGAAGCTTTCTTT.